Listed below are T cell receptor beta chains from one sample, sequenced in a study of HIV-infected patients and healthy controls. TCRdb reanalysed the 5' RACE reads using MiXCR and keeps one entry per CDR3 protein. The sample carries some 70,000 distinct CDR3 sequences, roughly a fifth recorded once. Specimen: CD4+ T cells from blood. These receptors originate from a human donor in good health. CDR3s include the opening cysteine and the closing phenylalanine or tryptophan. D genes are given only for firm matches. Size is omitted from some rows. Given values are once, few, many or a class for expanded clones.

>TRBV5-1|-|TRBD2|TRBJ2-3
TGCGCCAGCAGCTTGTTGGGGACTAGCGGGGGGAAGGATACGCAGTATTTT
CASSLLGTSGGKDTQYF
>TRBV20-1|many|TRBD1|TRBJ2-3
TGCAGTGCTTTCTCTCCGGGACAGGGCACAGATACGCAGTATTTT
CSAFSPGQGTDTQYF
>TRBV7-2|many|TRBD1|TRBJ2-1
TGTGCCAGCAGCTCTTCGGGACAGCATTACAATGAGCAGTTCTTC
CASSSSGQHYNEQFF
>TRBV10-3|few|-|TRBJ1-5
TGTGCCATCAGTAAGGGGTCTCAGCCCCAGCATTTT
CAISKGSQPQHF
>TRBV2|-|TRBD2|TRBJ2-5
TGTGCCAGCAGTGGGCTAGCGGGAGCCCCAGAGACCCAGTACTTC
CASSGLAGAPETQYF
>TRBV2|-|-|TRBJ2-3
TGTGCCAGCAGTGAAGATAGGAACTGGGCGGGACGTCTCACAGATACGCAGTATTTT
CASSEDRNWAGRLTDTQYF
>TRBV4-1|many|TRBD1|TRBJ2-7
TGCGCCAGCAGCCGGGACAGGGGCCACGAGCAGTACTTC
CASSRDRGHEQYF
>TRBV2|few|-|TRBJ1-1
TGTGCCAGCAGTGTTGTCGAAGGGAGGAACACTGAAGCTTTCTTT
CASSVVEGRNTEAFF
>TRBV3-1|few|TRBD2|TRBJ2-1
TGTGCCAGCAGCCCCGTAGCGGGAAGCTCCTACAATGAGCAGTTCTTC
CASSPVAGSSYNEQFF
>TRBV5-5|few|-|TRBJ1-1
TGTGCCAGCAGCCATACAACGAAACCCACTGAAGCTTTCTTT
CASSHTTKPTEAFF